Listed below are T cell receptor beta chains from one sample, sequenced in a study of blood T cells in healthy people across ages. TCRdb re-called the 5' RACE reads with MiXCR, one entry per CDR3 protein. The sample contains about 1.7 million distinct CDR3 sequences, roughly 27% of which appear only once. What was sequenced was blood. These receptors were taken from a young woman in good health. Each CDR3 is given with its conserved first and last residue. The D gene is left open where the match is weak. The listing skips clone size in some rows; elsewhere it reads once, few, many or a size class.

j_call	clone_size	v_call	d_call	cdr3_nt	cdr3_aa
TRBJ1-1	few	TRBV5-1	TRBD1	TGCGCCAGCAAATGGACAGGGGACACTGAAGCTTTCTTT	CASKWTGDTEAFF
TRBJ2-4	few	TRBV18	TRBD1	TGTGCCAGCCCACCATCTAGGGACAGTTACATTCAGTACTTC	CASPPSRDSYIQYF
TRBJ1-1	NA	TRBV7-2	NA	TGTGCCAGCAGCTTAGGTGACGGCCAACACGCTTTCTTT	CASSLGDGQHAFF
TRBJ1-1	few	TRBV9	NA	TGTGCCAGCAGCGTGGAGTATGTGAACACTGAAGCTTTCTTT	CASSVEYVNTEAFF
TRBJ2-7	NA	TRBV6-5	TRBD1	TGTGCCAGCAGAGCAAGACAGGGTTCCTACGAGCAGTACTTC	CASRARQGSYEQYF
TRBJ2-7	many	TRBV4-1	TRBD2	TGCGCCAGCAGCCAAGCGGCCACTAGCGGACTGACCTACGAGCAGTACTTC	CASSQAATSGLTYEQYF
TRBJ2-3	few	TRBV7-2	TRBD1	TGTGCCAGCAGCTTGGTACAGGGGGCCCGAGATACGCAGTATTTT	CASSLVQGARDTQYF
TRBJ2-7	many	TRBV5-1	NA	TGCGCCAGCAGCAACCTCTGGGCACCATCCTCCTACGAGCAGTACTTC	CASSNLWAPSSYEQYF
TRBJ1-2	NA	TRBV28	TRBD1	TGTGCCAGCCGATTTTCCGTGGACAGGGGGGATGGCTACACCTTC	CASRFSVDRGDGYTF
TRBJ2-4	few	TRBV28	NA	TGTGCCAGCAGGGAGGGATTAGCCAAAAACATTCAGTACTTC	CASREGLAKNIQYF
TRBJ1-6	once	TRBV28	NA	TGTGCCAGCACCTCCGGGACCGCTAATTCACCCCTCCACTTT	CASTSGTANSPLHF
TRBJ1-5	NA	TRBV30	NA	TGTGCCTGGAGTGAGGGGGTTGGTCAGCCCCAGCATTTT	CAWSEGVGQPQHF
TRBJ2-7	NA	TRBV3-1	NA	TGTGCCAGCAGCCAAGAATGGCGGACGGGTTCCTACGAGCGGTACTTC	CASSQEWRTGSYERYF
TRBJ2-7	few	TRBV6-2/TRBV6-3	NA	TGTGCCAGCCGAGGGGCTCCCTACGAGCAGTACTTC	CASRGAPYEQYF
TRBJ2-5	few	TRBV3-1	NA	TGTGCCAGCAGCCAAGATGCCAGAATCGAGACCCAGTACTTC	CASSQDARIETQYF
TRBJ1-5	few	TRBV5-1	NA	TGCGCCAGCAGCTTGTCAGGGGTTAGCAATCAGCCCCAGCATTTT	CASSLSGVSNQPQHF
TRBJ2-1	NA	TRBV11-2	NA	TGTGCCAGCAGTTGGGACCCCGGGAGCTCCTACAATGAGCAGTTCTTC	CASSWDPGSSYNEQFF
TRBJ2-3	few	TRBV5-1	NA	TGCGCCAGCAGCCCCGGGCACCGCGGTACGCAGTATTTT	CASSPGHRGTQYF
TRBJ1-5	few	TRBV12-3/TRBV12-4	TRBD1	TGTGCCAGCAGTGAACAGGGGGAGTGGAATCAGCCCCAGCATTTT	CASSEQGEWNQPQHF
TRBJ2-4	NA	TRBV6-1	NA	TGTGCCAGCAGTTTTTCCGGGACCGGGCCCTTTCAGTACTTC	CASSFSGTGPFQYF
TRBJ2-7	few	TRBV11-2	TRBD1	TGTGCCAGCAGCCAATTGGGACAGGGAACCTACGAGCAGTACTTC	CASSQLGQGTYEQYF
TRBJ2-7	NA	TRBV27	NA	TGTGCCAGCAGTCGCTACCTTGGGGGCGAGCAGTACTTC	CASSRYLGGEQYF
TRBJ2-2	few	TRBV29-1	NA	TGCAGCGTTGCACAGGGTCGCACCGGGGAGCTGTTTTTT	CSVAQGRTGELFF
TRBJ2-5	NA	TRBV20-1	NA	TGCAGTACACTGGAAGGAGGAAACGCTCAAGAGACCCAGTACTTC	CSTLEGGNAQETQYF
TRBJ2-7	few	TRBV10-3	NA	TGTGCCACCCAGACCTCCTACGAGCAGTACTTC	CATQTSYEQYF
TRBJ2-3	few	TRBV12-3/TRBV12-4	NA	TGTGCCAGCAGGACGGACAGAGGAGATACGCAGTATTTT	CASRTDRGDTQYF
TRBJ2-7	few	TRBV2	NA	TGTGCCAGCATGGGCGACGGCTACGAGCAGTACTTC	CASMGDGYEQYF
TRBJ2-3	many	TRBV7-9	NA	TGTGCCAGCAGTCCCCAGGGGTCAGATACGCAGTATTTT	CASSPQGSDTQYF
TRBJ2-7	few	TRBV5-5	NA	TGTGCCAGCAGCTTGTGGGGTAACTACGAGCAGTACTTC	CASSLWGNYEQYF
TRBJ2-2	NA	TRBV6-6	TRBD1	TGTGCCAGCCGAACACAGGGGGCGTCAACCGGGGAGCTGTTTTTT	CASRTQGASTGELFF
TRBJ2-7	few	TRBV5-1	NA	TGCGCCAGCAGCTTGGCCGTGTCAGCTCGAGTCGAGCAGTACTTC	CASSLAVSARVEQYF
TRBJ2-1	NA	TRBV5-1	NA	TGCGCCATCAGCTTGGAGCGAAGCGAGCGCTTTTACAATGAGCAGTTCTTC	CAISLERSERFYNEQFF
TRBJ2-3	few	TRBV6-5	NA	TGTGCCAGCAGTTACGACGGGAGTGTGGCTGATACGCAGTATTTT	CASSYDGSVADTQYF
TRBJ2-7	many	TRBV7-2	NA	TGTGCCAGCAGCCCCGTCGGGGGACAAAACTCCTACGAGCAGTACTTC	CASSPVGGQNSYEQYF
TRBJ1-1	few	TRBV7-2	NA	TGTGCCAGCAGCGGGGGGACGTTTGACACTGAAGCTTTCTTT	CASSGGTFDTEAFF
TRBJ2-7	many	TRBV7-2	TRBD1	TGTGCCAGCAGCTTAGATAGGGACAGGCTATGGGAGCAGTACTTC	CASSLDRDRLWEQYF
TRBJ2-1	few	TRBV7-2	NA	TGTGCCAGCAGCCCGCGCCAATGGGAAAATGAGCAGTTCTTC	CASSPRQWENEQFF
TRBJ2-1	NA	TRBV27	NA	TGTGCCAGCAGTCGACTAGGCCCTAGGGATGAGCAGTTCTTC	CASSRLGPRDEQFF
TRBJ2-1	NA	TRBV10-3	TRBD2	TGTGCCATCAGTGACTCGGCCGGGACTAGCGGGAGCAATGAGCAGTTCTTC	CAISDSAGTSGSNEQFF
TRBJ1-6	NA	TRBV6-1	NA	TGTGCCAGCAGGATATTTATGGCCGGACAGAATAATTCACCCCTCCACTTT	CASRIFMAGQNNSPLHF
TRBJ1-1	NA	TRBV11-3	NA	TGTGCCAGCAGCCCCGACCTGGAAAGGTTTCAGAACACTGAAGCTTTCTTT	CASSPDLERFQNTEAFF
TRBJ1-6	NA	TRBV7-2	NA	TGTGCCAGCAGCTCGACAGATAAGACGTTTACCTATAATTCACCCCTCCACTTT	CASSSTDKTFTYNSPLHF
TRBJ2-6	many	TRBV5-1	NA	TGCGCCAGCAGCTTTAACAGGGCTGGGGCCAACGTCCTGACTTTC	CASSFNRAGANVLTF
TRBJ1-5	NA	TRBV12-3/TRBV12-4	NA	TGTGCCAGCAGTTTACTCGGGCACCGCAATCAGCCCCAGCATTTT	CASSLLGHRNQPQHF
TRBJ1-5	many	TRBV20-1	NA	TGCAGTGCTCGGGAAGGGGGGGGCGCTTGGAGCAATCAGCCCCAGCATTTT	CSAREGGGAWSNQPQHF
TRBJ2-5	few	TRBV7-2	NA	TGTGCCAGCAGCTTAGACCCCACTGAGGAGACCCAGTACTTC	CASSLDPTEETQYF